This entry describes one T cell receptor (beta chain). These data are taken from a study of T cell responses to AZD1222 COVID-19 vaccine. The CDR3 runs to 18 residues. Trimming cost V 4 bases and J 1 base; bases outside gene matches: 10. Germline CDR1 reads SGHVS; CDR2 reads FQNEAQ. Clones were read by immunoSEQ multiplex PCR, and TCRdb kept only the in-frame ones, dropping some. The sample consists of some 110,000 clones, 70% to 90% of them appearing once. The chain couples TRBV7-8 to TRBJ2-4, with 10 bases identical to TRBD1. The sequence derives from an adult who received the AZD1222 COVID-19 vaccine. This sample comprised peripheral blood, obtained 28 days after the second AZD1222 dose. CDR3 in amino acids: CASSYKRTGGFAKNIQYF. DNA of the CDR3: TGTGCCAGCAGCTATAAACGGACAGGGGGTTTTGCCAAAAACATTCAGTACTTC.